This TCR beta chain emerged from a study of T cell responses to AZD1222 COVID-19 vaccine. Whole-study results and caveats: Clonal diversity may have been underestimated in mostly white British donors.

On this clone: Antigen: not known.

The V end was cut by 5 bases, the J end by 0 bases, with 7 bases between. The germline gives CDR1 KGHSH, CDR2 LQKENI. The length of the CDR3 is 13 residues. The table came from immunoSEQ multiplex PCR; TCRdb's copy has only in-frame clones and leaves some out. The data show some 120,000 clones, approximately 85% seen once. The receptor comes from an adult who received the AZD1222 COVID-19 vaccine. Sample: peripheral blood, taken 28 days after the second AZD1222 dose. V and J are TRBV18 and TRBJ1-2, with D maybe TRBD1 (6 bases). This CDR3 is CASSDRPNYGYTF. CDR3 nucleotide sequence: TGTGCCAGCTCAGACAGGCCTAACTATGGCTACACCTTC. Full variable domain (outside the CDR3, taken from reference TRBV18 and TRBJ1-2): NAGVMQNPRHLVRRRGQEARLRCSPMKGHSHVYWYRQLPEEGLKFMVYLQKENIIDESGMPKERFSAEFPKEGPSILRIQQVVRGDSAAYFCASSDRPNYGYTFGSGTRLTVV.